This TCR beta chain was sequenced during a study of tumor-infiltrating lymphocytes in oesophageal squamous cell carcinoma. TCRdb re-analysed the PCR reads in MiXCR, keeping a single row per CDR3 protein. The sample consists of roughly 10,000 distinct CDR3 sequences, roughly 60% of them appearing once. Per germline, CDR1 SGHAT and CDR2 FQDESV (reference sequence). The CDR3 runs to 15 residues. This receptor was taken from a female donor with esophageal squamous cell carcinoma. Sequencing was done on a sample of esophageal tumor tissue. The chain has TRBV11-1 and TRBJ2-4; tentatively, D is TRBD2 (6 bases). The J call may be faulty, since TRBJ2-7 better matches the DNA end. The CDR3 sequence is CASSYLGGNSYEQYF. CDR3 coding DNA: TGTGCCAGCAGCTACCTGGGCGGGAACTCCTACGAGCAGTACTTC.